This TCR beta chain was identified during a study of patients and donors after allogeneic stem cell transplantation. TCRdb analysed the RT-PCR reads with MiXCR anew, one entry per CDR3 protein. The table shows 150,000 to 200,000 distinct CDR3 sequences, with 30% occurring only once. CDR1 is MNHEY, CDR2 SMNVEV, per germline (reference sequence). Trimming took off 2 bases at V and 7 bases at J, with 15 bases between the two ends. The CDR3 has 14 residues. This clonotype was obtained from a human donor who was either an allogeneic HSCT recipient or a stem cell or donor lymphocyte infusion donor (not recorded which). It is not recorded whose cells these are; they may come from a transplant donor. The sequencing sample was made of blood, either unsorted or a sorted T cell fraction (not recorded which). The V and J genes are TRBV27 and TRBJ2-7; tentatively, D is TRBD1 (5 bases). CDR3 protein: CASSLVQPSGEQYF. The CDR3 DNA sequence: TGTGCCAGCAGTTTAGTCCAGCCATCAGGGGAGCAGTACTTC.